This TCR beta chain was profiled in a study of blood T cell repertoires in COVID-19. As for the study in general: Researchers got acute and convalescent COVID-19 samples from the United States, Italy and Spain.

CDR3 length equals 14 residues. With 1 base removed from V and 8 bases from J, the gap between germline ends came to 14 bases. Germline assignment: CDR1 MNHEY and CDR2 SMNVEV (reference sequence). Assay: immunoSEQ multiplex PCR; the TCRdb copy retains only in-frame clones and omits some. The data show about 190,000 clones, with 86% seen just once and about 9.6% held by the top ten. Those enrolled, adults aged roughly 18 to 90 years, came from some 25 US areas. Self-reported history from a screening survey and questionnaire set each donor's cohort. Recovered status in Cohort 3 required two negative PCRs, clearance, or symptom resolution.

V gene TRBV27 combines with J gene TRBJ1-1, with D unclear. The specimen sequenced was PBMCs or T cells enriched from blood (not recorded which). The TCR sequence derives from a woman in her thirties who had recovered from COVID-19. The CDR3: CASSLFAQSPEAFF. CDR3 nucleotides: TGTGCCAGCAGTTTATTCGCCCAAAGCCCCGAAGCTTTCTTT.